This T cell receptor beta chain was identified during a study of OX40 agonist ivuxolimab in advanced cancers. Only in-frame clones appear in the TCRdb table, and some are missing; sequencing was by immunoSEQ multiplex PCR. The sample records about 76,000 clones, approximately 88% being singletons. Trimming removed 5 bases at V and 7 bases at J, with 18 bases between. The germline CDR1 and CDR2 sequences are SEHNR and FQNEAQ (reference sequence). The CDR3 has 14 amino acids. Sequences were derived from CD4+ or CD8+ T cells sorted from blood, sampled in a trial of the OX40 agonist ivuxolimab. The V call is TRBV7-9, the J call TRBJ2-7; D gene ambiguous. This clonotype was obtained from an adult with an advanced solid tumor such as melanoma, head and neck, liver or kidney cancer. The CDR3 sequence is CASSPPRSPTEQYF. The CDR3 nucleotides read TGTGCCAGCAGCCCCCCCAGGTCCCCTACGGAGCAGTACTTC. The full variable domain, with the rest looked up from reference TRBV7-9 and TRBJ2-7, is DTGVSQNPRHKITKRGQNVTFRCDPISEHNRLYWYRQTLGQGPEFLTYFQNEAQLEKSRLLSDRFSAERPKGSFSTLEIQRTEQGDSAMYLCASSPPRSPTEQYFGPGTRLTVT.